This T cell receptor (beta chain) is drawn from a study of Ad26.COV2.S vaccination and SARS-CoV-2 variants. About the research overall: Ad26.COV2.S shots went into the muscle once or twice, 56 days apart. Points from the study as a whole: Substantial breadth was reportedly displayed by spike-specific CD8+ and CD4+ T cell responses after vaccination. Similar non-spike TCR breadth was seen in vaccine and placebo recipients.

Treatment reported: around 19 received Ad26.COV2.S at low or high dose, single or two shots; about 5 received placebo; per-sample allocation not given. Collection of samples fell on day 63 after the first vaccine or placebo injection. The CDR3 spans 16 residues. Germline CDR1 MNHEY, CDR2 SMNVEV (reference sequence). Trimming removed 0 bases at V and 3 bases at J, with 15 bases between. This clone turned up a few times. The target antigen is unknown. Profiling relied on immunoSEQ multiplex PCR, and the TCRdb table lists in-frame clones only, not all of them. The sample lists just over 350,000 clones, around 83% occurring once.

This receptor was taken from a person aged 18-65 years who received the Ad26.COV2.S COVID-19 vaccine or a placebo. The material sequenced was peripheral blood, taken in a trial of Ad26.COV2.S vaccine versus placebo. The chain employs TRBV27 and TRBJ2-7, with D unclear. The CDR3 sequence: CASSLSSLSRFYEQYF. The DNA for the CDR3 is TGTGCCAGCAGTTTATCCTCCCTGTCCAGGTTCTACGAGCAGTACTTC.